The clone carrying this T cell receptor (beta chain) has a handful of counts. Antigen specificity is unknown. The CDR3 is 14 amino acids. V shed 0 bases and J shed 5 bases, with 10 bases lying between them. CDR1 and CDR2 from the germline V gene are SGHRS and YFSETQ. The record originates from a study of early T cells in non-severe SARS-CoV-2 infection. Across the whole study: The study sequenced bulk RNA from unsorted whole blood, with chains unpaired.

Study observations and caveats: VDJdb-based annotation leaned toward anti-spike CD8 responses and missed private and CD4 specificities.

The library protocol tagged individual cDNA molecules with unique molecular identifiers. TCRdb itself ran the 5' RACE reads through MiXCR, one entry per CDR3 protein. This table holds approximately 71,000 distinct CDR3 sequences, about an eighth found once. The chain employs TRBV5-1 and TRBJ2-3, with D maybe TRBD1 (5 bases). This receptor was obtained from an adult who was a healthcare worker with PCR-confirmed SARS-CoV-2 infection or an uninfected control (not recorded which). The specimen comprised whole blood, sampled at baseline. CDR3 DNA sequence: TGCGCCAGCAGCTTGGGGCAGGGTCTAGATACGCAGTATTTT. Translated, it gives CASSLGQGLDTQYF.